The 32 T cell receptor beta chains below come from one sample, sequenced in a study of shared clonotypes between healthy human individuals. Naive CD8 cells lacked CD45RO, underwent positive selection for CCR7 and left out terminally differentiated effector memory CD45RA+ cells. Sequencing used immunoSEQ multiplex PCR; TCRdb keeps in-frame clones, though not all of them. The repertoire holds about 820,000 clones, with 80% to 95% as singletons. The specimen sequenced was naive CD8+ T cells sorted from blood. The receptors shown here come from a man aged 25 to 45 in good health.

Worth noting for this clone: Different DNA sequences within this sample yield the same CDR3. The chain carries TRBV6-1 and TRBJ2-7, with D unresolved. Germline V gene data show CDR1 as MNHNS and CDR2 as SASEGT. The V and J ends lost 2 bases and 4 bases respectively, with 3 bases between them. This CDR3 region has 11 residues. Written as DNA, the CDR3 is TGTGCCAGCAGTGAATATTACGAGCAGTACTTC. This encodes CASSEYYEQYF.

The rearrangement links TRBV5-5 to TRBJ2-1, with 16 bases fitting TRBD2. The V segment lost 5 bases and the J segment 5 bases; nucleotides outside the gene matches: 10. CDR1 is SGHKS, CDR2 YYEKEE, per germline (reference sequence). This CDR3 has 18 residues. CDR3 region: CASSRTGLAGGGNNEQFF. The CDR3 coding sequence is TGTGCCAGCAGTCGGACGGGACTAGCGGGAGGGGGGAACAATGAGCAGTTCTTC.

V gene TRBV29-1 combines with J gene TRBJ2-7; TRBD1 agrees at 7 bases. The CDR3 sequence is 14 residues long. CDR1 and CDR2 (germline): SQVTM, ANQGSEA. V lost 4 bases to trimming and J lost 3 bases; unmatched junction nucleotides: 9. This CDR3 reads CSVGRRGIGYEQYF. The CDR3 coding sequence is TGCAGCGTTGGTCGCAGGGGGATCGGCTACGAGCAGTACTTC.

This chain's CDR3 is CASSKVSTDTQYF. CDR3 coding DNA: TGTGCCAGCAGCAAGGTTAGCACAGATACGCAGTATTTT. This chain joins TRBV7-9 and TRBJ2-3, with D unclear. CDR3 size: 13 residues. Germline-derived CDR1 and CDR2 are SEHNR and FQNEAQ (reference sequence). V dropped 5 bases and J dropped 0 bases, with 6 bases sitting between them.

The chain joins TRBV11-2 to TRBJ2-2; no definite D call. CDR3 length: 15 residues. V was shortened by 1 base and J by 7 bases, with 13 bases between the two germline ends. Germline values: CDR1 SGHAT, CDR2 FQNNGV. For the CDR3, the DNA is TGTGCCAGCAGCTTAGGGCGGTCGGGTCGCGGGGAGCTGTTTTTT. It specifies CASSLGRSGRGELFF.

The rearrangement uses TRBV7-2 and TRBJ2-7; D ambiguous. The CDR3 contains 11 residues. V was shortened by 4 bases and J by 4 bases, with 5 bases between the two germline ends. The V gene's germline CDR1 is SGHTA and CDR2 FQGNSA. The CDR3 region has the DNA TGTGCCAGCAGCTACCGGTACGAGCAGTACTTC. Amino acids: CASSYRYEQYF.

This sequence joins TRBV13 and TRBJ2-7; TRBD1 matches 12 bases. The CDR3 spans 14 residues. Germline V gene data show CDR1 as PRHDT and CDR2 as FYEKMQ (reference sequence). Trimming took 3 bases from V and 6 from J; bases not matched to a gene: 3. CDR3 region: CASSFRDRGPEQYF. As DNA, the CDR3 is TGTGCCAGCAGCTTCCGGGACAGGGGGCCCGAGCAGTACTTC.

The rearrangement links TRBV7-9 to TRBJ1-5; D might be TRBD1 (6 bases). The CDR3 has 17 amino acids. V was pared by 3 bases and J by 0 bases, with 15 bases between. Germline V gene sequence: CDR1 SEHNR, CDR2 FQNEAQ (reference sequence). The CDR3 loop is CASSFQETGYSNQPQHF. The CDR3 nucleotides are TGTGCCAGCAGCTTTCAAGAGACAGGATATAGCAATCAGCCCCAGCATTTT.

The V call is TRBV2, the J call TRBJ1-2; D is possibly TRBD1 (5 bases). The CDR3 contains 16 residues. V was pared by 1 base and J by 5 bases, with 17 bases between. Germline V gene data show CDR1 as SNHLY and CDR2 as FYNNEI. The DNA of the CDR3 is TGTGCCAGCAGTGAAGTGATTGCAGGGTTGGGTTATGGCTACACCTTC. Its translation is CASSEVIAGLGYGYTF.

The chain has TRBV2 and TRBJ2-1; possibly TRBD1 for D (6 bases). Germline-derived CDR1 and CDR2 are SNHLY and FYNNEI. This CDR3 spans 16 amino acids. V lost 2 bases and J 5 bases, leaving 16 bases between the germline ends. The CDR3 bases are TGTGCCAGCAGTGAAAGATTGGGGGCGGCACACAATGAGCAGTTCTTC. Its protein product is CASSERLGAAHNEQFF.

The J gene is TRBJ2-2, the V gene TRBV10-3; 10 positions match TRBD2. This CDR3 comprises 17 residues. CDR1 is ENHRY and CDR2 is SYGVKD in the germline V gene. V dropped 10 bases and J dropped 4; count of bases not matched to a gene: 15. CDR3 bases: TGTGCCACGAGATTACTTTCTAGCGGGAGTGTCACCGGGGAGCTGTTTTTT. It yields the protein CATRLLSSGSVTGELFF.

V usage is TRBV15 and J usage is TRBJ1-1; weak D call: TRBD1 (5 bases). Germline loops: CDR1 LNHNV, CDR2 YYDKDF (reference sequence). The CDR3 spans 15 residues. Trimming shortened V by 2 bases and J by 1 base, and 11 bases separated the two germline ends. The CDR3, as DNA: TGTGCCACCAGCAGACAGGGTAGTGGGAACACTGAAGCTTTCTTT. As protein: CATSRQGSGNTEAFF. Supplemented by reference TRBV15 and TRBJ1-1, the full variable domain reads DAMVIQNPRYQVTQFGKPVTLSCSQTLNHNVMYWYQQKSSQAPKLLFHYYDKDFNNEADTPDNFQSRRPNTSFCFLDIRSPGLGDTAMYLCATSRQGSGNTEAFFGQGTRLTVV.

This clone has a single count. V usage is TRBV29-1 and J usage is TRBJ1-1, with a tentative D call TRBD1 (5 bases). The length of the CDR3 is 12 residues. CDR1 is SQVTM and CDR2 is ANQGSEA in the germline V gene. The V end was cut by 5 bases, the J end by 3 bases, with 10 bases between. The CDR3 sequence: CSVRWGDTEAFF. In DNA form, the CDR3 reads TGCAGCGTTCGTTGGGGCGACACTGAAGCTTTCTTT.

The CDR3: CASSYWASGAGNTIYF. The CDR3 region has the DNA TGTGCCAGCAGCTACTGGGCCTCCGGGGCAGGAAACACCATATATTTT. The V gene is TRBV7-8, the J gene TRBJ1-3; a weak D match, TRBD1 (5 bases). Looked up from germline, CDR1 is SGHVS and CDR2 is FQNEAQ. The CDR3 has 16 residues. The ends were cut back, 4 bases at V and 4 bases at J, with 17 bases in the middle. The whole variable domain, remainder taken from reference TRBV7-8 and TRBJ1-3, is GAGVSQSPRYKVAKRGQDVALRCDPISGHVSLFWYQQALGQGPEFLTYFQNEAQLDKSGLPSDRFFAERPEGSVSTLKIQRTQQEDSAVYLCASSYWASGAGNTIYFGEGSWLTVV.

In its sample, this clone was seen once. V and J are TRBV7-9 and TRBJ2-1; D is ambiguous. The V end was cut by 5 bases, the J end by 7 bases, with 18 bases between. Germline assignment: CDR1 SEHNR and CDR2 FQNEAQ (reference sequence). This CDR3 comprises 15 residues. CDR3 sequence reads: CASSPKERDVNEQFF. CDR3 coding DNA: TGTGCCAGCAGCCCGAAAGAGCGTGATGTAAATGAGCAGTTCTTC. Using reference TRBV7-9 and TRBJ2-1 for the parts outside the CDR3, the full variable domain is DTGVSQNPRHKITKRGQNVTFRCDPISEHNRLYWYRQTLGQGPEFLTYFQNEAQLEKSRLLSDRFSAERPKGSFSTLEIQRTEQGDSAMYLCASSPKERDVNEQFFGPGTRLTVL.

The V gene is TRBV21-1, the J gene TRBJ2-7. TRBV21-1 is assigned pseudogene status. The CDR3 is 14 residues long. Written as DNA, the CDR3 is TGTGCCAGCAGCCCTCGGGACGAACCCTACGAGCAGTACTTC. As protein: CASSPRDEPYEQYF.

This rearrangement joins TRBV5-1 to TRBJ1-2, with D unclear. This CDR3 contains 13 residues. The germline V and J ends were trimmed by 0 bases and 8 bases, with 11 bases remaining between them. The germline V gene encodes CDR1 SGHRS and CDR2 YFSETQ. The DNA for the CDR3 is TGCGCCAGCAGCTTGGCCTCAGGCGACGGCTACACCTTC. Protein product: CASSLASGDGYTF.

The chain uses TRBV4-1 and TRBJ2-7; D may be TRBD2 (6 bases). This CDR3 is 15 amino acids long. Trimming shortened V by 3 bases and J by 3 bases, and 15 bases separated the two germline ends. Per the germline V gene, CDR1 is MGHRA and CDR2 is YSYEKL. CDR3 nucleotides: TGCGCCAGCAGCCAGGCACGGACTACGGGCTACGAGCAGTACTTC. This gives the protein CASSQARTTGYEQYF.

This clone was seen more than once but under ten times. The rearrangement joins TRBV4-3 to TRBJ1-4; D is uncertain. Germline V gene data show CDR1 as LGHNA and CDR2 as YSLEER. There are 16 residues in the CDR3. V lost 1 base, J lost 0 bases, and 9 bases lay in between. CDR3 DNA sequence: TGCGCCAGCAGCCAAGCAACTCCTCCAACTAATGAAAAACTGTTTTTT. Translated: CASSQATPPTNEKLFF.

The rearrangement links TRBV7-9 to TRBJ2-1; no firm D call. The CDR3 runs to 16 residues. The germline V gene has CDR1 SEHNR and CDR2 FQNEAQ (reference sequence). Trimming shortened V by 2 bases and J by 5 bases, and 16 bases separated the two germline ends. CDR3 loop: CASSLFRVEFHNEQFF. The CDR3 nucleotides are TGTGCCAGCAGCTTATTTCGGGTAGAATTCCACAATGAGCAGTTCTTC.

The V gene is TRBV7-9, the J gene TRBJ2-5; D is perhaps TRBD2 (5 bases). This CDR3 spans 13 amino acids. Deletions cut 3 bases from V and 5 bases from J, with 10 bases between. Germline values: CDR1 SEHNR, CDR2 FQNEAQ (reference sequence). CDR3 protein: CASSFEGEETQYF. The CDR3 DNA follows: TGTGCCAGCAGCTTTGAGGGAGAGGAGACCCAGTACTTC.

The gene calls are TRBV9 and TRBJ2-1; D gene ambiguous. V was clipped by 4 bases and J by 6 bases, with 11 bases between them. CDR3 length equals 13 residues. Germline CDR1 reads SGDLS; CDR2 reads YYNGEE. In DNA form, the CDR3 reads TGTGCCAGCAGCCATCTTGGGCCCAATGAGCAGTTCTTC. Translation gives CASSHLGPNEQFF. Full variable domain (rest looked up from reference TRBV9 and TRBJ2-1): DSGVTQTPKHLITATGQRVTLRCSPRSGDLSVYWYQQSLDQGLQFLIQYYNGEERAKGNILERFSAQQFPDLHSELNLSSLELGDSALYFCASSHLGPNEQFFGPGTRLTVL.

The rearrangement uses TRBV18 and TRBJ2-7; D gene uncertain. The germline V and J ends were trimmed by 5 bases and 5 bases, with 19 bases remaining between them. Germline assignment: CDR1 KGHSH and CDR2 LQKENI. This CDR3 region has 15 residues. CDR3: CASSDDGPSVDEQYF. The CDR3 coding sequence is TGTGCCAGCTCAGACGACGGACCCTCAGTAGACGAGCAGTACTTC.

J is TRBJ2-1 and V is TRBV2, with TRBD2 matching over 8 bases. The J segment lost 6 bases and the V segment lost 4 bases, leaving 8 bases of the junction unmatched. The germline CDR1 and CDR2 sequences are SNHLY and FYNNEI. The CDR3 sequence is 15 residues long. The CDR3 spells CASSVPSLAVNEQFF. CDR3 nucleotide sequence: TGTGCCAGCAGTGTTCCTTCACTAGCGGTCAATGAGCAGTTCTTC.

The chain couples TRBV9 to TRBJ2-7; 7 nucleotides match TRBD2. Germline V gene data show CDR1 as SGDLS and CDR2 as YYNGEE. This CDR3 comprises 15 residues. V lost 3 bases and J lost 5; bases outside the gene matches: 11. CDR3 sequence reads: CASSGDGLVANEQYF. DNA for the CDR3: TGTGCCAGCAGCGGAGACGGACTAGTTGCCAACGAGCAGTACTTC.

The V gene is TRBV27, the J gene TRBJ1-5; a possible D gene is TRBD1 (6 bases). Trimming shortened V by 2 bases and J by 7 bases, and 15 bases separated the two germline ends. The CDR3 is made up of 15 amino acids. From germline, CDR1 is MNHEY and CDR2 SMNVEV (reference sequence). CDR3 sequence: CASSLRFTGRQPQHF. The CDR3, as DNA: TGTGCCAGCAGTTTAAGATTTACAGGGAGACAGCCCCAGCATTTT.

This chain joins TRBV9 and TRBJ2-1; D possibly uses TRBD1 or TRBD2 (5 bases each). From germline, CDR1 is SGDLS and CDR2 YYNGEE. V lost 0 bases, J lost 5 bases, and 12 bases lay in between. The CDR3 runs 15 residues. CDR3 bases: TGTGCCAGCAGCGTAGATCCGGGGCCGAACAATGAGCAGTTCTTC. This sequence encodes CASSVDPGPNNEQFF.

Notes on this clone: Other nucleotide sequences in the sample specify the same CDR3. This chain links TRBV28 with TRBJ2-7; D call uncertain. V gave up 5 bases and J gave up 3 bases, with 8 bases separating them. CDR1 is MDHEN, CDR2 SYDVKM, per germline. This CDR3 contains 12 residues. The CDR3 DNA follows: TGTGCCAGCAGTCTTTCCGGCTACGAGCAGTACTTC. Encoded protein: CASSLSGYEQYF.

To note about this clone: A read error may explain this, as a much larger clone is one base away. Here the CDR3 reads CASSHSYEQYF. The CDR3 DNA reads TGTGCCAGCAGCCACTCCTACGAGCAGTACTTC. V and J are TRBV5-6 and TRBJ2-7; D is unclear. The CDR3 runs 11 residues. Germline V gene sequence: CDR1 SGHDT, CDR2 YYEEEE. V shed 4 bases and J shed 0 bases, with 2 bases lying between them.

The gene calls are TRBV27 and TRBJ1-1, with 7 bases that match TRBD1. This CDR3 region has 14 residues. The V gene end was trimmed by 6 bases and the J gene end by 3 bases; junction bases not matched to a gene: 7. Looked up from germline, CDR1 is MNHEY and CDR2 is SMNVEV (reference sequence). CDR3 nucleotides: TGTGCCAGCAGGACAGCTACAGGGGACACTGAAGCTTTCTTT. Translating it yields CASRTATGDTEAFF.

This rearrangement joins TRBV27 to TRBJ2-1, with D perhaps matching TRBD1 (6 bases). Per germline, CDR1 MNHEY and CDR2 SMNVEV (reference sequence). With 6 bases removed from V and 8 bases from J, the gap between germline ends came to 11 bases. CDR3 length: 12 amino acids. CDR3 bases: TGTGCCAGCAGACAGGGATTTCATGAGCAGTTCTTC. It codes for CASRQGFHEQFF.

The CDR3 coding sequence is TGTGCCAGCAGCTTGGCGGAGGGTCAGACGTACTTC. Translation: CASSLAEGQTYF. The chain combines TRBV5-4 with TRBJ2-7; perhaps TRBD2 as D (6 bases). V was trimmed by 0 bases and J by 12 bases, leaving 13 bases between them. The CDR3 sequence is 12 residues long. The germline V gene encodes CDR1 SGHNT and CDR2 YYREEE (reference sequence). Using reference TRBV5-4 and TRBJ2-7 for the parts outside the CDR3, the full variable domain is ETGVTQSPTHLIKTRGQQVTLRCSSQSGHNTVSWYQQALGQGPQFIFQYYREEENGRGNFPPRFSGLQFPNYSSELNVNALELDDSALYLCASSLAEGQTYFGPGTRLTVT.